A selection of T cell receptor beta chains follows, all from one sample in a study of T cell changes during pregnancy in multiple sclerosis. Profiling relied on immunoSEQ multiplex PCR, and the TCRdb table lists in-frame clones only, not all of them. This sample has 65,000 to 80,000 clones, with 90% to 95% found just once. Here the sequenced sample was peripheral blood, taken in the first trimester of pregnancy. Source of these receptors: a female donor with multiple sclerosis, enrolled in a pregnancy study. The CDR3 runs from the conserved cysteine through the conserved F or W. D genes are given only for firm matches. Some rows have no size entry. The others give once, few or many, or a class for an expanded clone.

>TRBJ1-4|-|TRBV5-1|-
CASSQTGPNEKLFF
TGCGCCAGCAGCCAGACAGGTCCAAATGAAAAACTGTTTTTT
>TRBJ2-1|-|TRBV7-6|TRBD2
CASSLSRTSAPFLSSYNEQFF
TGTGCCAGCAGCCTCTCCCGGACTAGCGCTCCCTTCCTGAGTTCCTACAATGAGCAGTTCTTC
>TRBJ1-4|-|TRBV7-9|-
CASSQGAGNEKLFF
TGTGCCAGCAGCCAAGGGGCGGGAAATGAAAAACTGTTTTTT
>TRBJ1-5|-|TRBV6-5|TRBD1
CASSQGGNQPQHF
TGTGCCAGCAGCCAGGGGGGCAATCAGCCCCAGCATTTT
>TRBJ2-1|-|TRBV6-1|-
CASSEVNSGAERFF
TGTGCCAGCAGTGAAGTAAATTCTGGGGCAGAACGGTTCTTC
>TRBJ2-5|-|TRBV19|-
CASSTHETQYF
TGTGCCAGTAGTACCCATGAGACCCAGTACTTC
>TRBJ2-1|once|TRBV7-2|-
CASSLGSSYNEQFF
TGTGCCAGCAGCTTAGGGAGCTCCTACAATGAGCAGTTCTTC
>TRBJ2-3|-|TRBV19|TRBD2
CASSIGLRIAGSTDTQYF
TGTGCCAGTAGTATCGGACTGCGGATAGCGGGTAGCACAGATACGCAGTATTTT
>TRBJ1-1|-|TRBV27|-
CASSGRQTNTEAFF
TGTGCCAGCAGTGGCCGACAGACTAACACTGAAGCTTTCTTT
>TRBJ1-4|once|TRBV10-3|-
CAISEGLSREGKLFF
TGTGCCATCAGTGAGGGACTCTCTCGAGAAGGAAAACTGTTTTTT